This T cell receptor (beta chain) emerged from a study of vaccination and CD4 T cells after COVID-19. Study details: The convalescents included six males and four females, and among them two were Hispanic while seven were Caucasian. Every participant had a vaccine, which was either BNT162b2 or mRNA-1273, given in two doses.

In regard to this clonotype: Its target is not known.

This CDR3 region has 16 residues. The germline gives CDR1 SGHRS, CDR2 YFSETQ. V lost 4 bases and J lost 4; bases outside the gene matches: 8. As to treatment: roughly 10-day PBMC culture with coronavirus spike peptide pools or control peptides (ViraFEST assay). The study, taken as a whole, reports: Spike mono-reactivity held for 304 of 307 vaccine-specific clones in convalescent patients. The study found median SARS-CoV-2-reactive clonotypes rising from roughly 21 to 40, not significantly.

Oncomine TCR Beta short-read sequencing was applied to DNA from cultured CD4+ T cells. TCRdb processed the PCR reads anew with MiXCR; each CDR3 protein has one entry. The sample includes under 20,000 distinct CDR3 sequences, around 60% of them seen just once. The origin of this receptor is a human donor who had recovered from COVID-19. Sequences were obtained from CD4+ T cells from blood, cultured in vitro. The chain employs TRBV5-1 and TRBJ2-3, with 11 bases matching TRBD2. The CDR3 coding sequence is TGCGCCAGCAGCCCGGGGACTAGCGGCTTATCAGATACGCAGTATTTT. The encoded protein is CASSPGTSGLSDTQYF.